The 20 T cell receptor beta chains given below trace back to one sample, sequenced in a study of cytomegalovirus exposure and HLA in healthy donors. Use of 60 Vbeta and 13 Jbeta primers characterized the PCR. TCRdb's table, derived via immunoSEQ multiplex PCR, lists solely in-frame clones and lacks some. The sample contains 100,000 to 150,000 clones, 65% to 75% of which appear only once. The sequenced sample consisted of PBMCs. The receptors derive from a man aged 40-49 years in good health and CMV-seropositive.

The chain is built from TRBV30 and TRBJ1-6, with TRBD1 matching over 10 bases. This CDR3 region has 17 residues. Losses at the gene ends were 2 bases for V and 2 bases for J; bases not matched to a gene: 6. CDR1 and CDR2 from the germline V gene are GTSNPN and SVGIG (reference sequence). The CDR3 spells CAWSPGQGLAYNSPLHF. The CDR3 DNA reads as TGTGCCTGGAGTCCGGGACAGGGGCTAGCCTATAATTCACCCCTCCACTTT. Looking up the rest from reference TRBV30 and TRBJ1-6 gives the full variable domain: SQTIHQWPATLVQPVGSPLSLECTVEGTSNPNLYWYRQAAGRGLQLLFYSVGIGQISSEVPQNLSASRPQDRQFILSSKKLLLSDSGFYLCAWSPGQGLAYNSPLHFGNGTRLTVT.

The chain uses TRBV10-3 and TRBJ2-1; D possibly corresponds to TRBD2 (6 bases). The germline V gene has CDR1 ENHRY and CDR2 SYGVKD. Trimming removed 7 bases from V and 0 bases from J, with 16 bases in between. The CDR3 sequence is 16 residues long. The CDR3 reads CAIMGDAGSSYNEQFF. In DNA, the CDR3 is TGTGCCATCATGGGAGACGCCGGGAGCTCCTACAATGAGCAGTTCTTC.

This clone was picked up one time. The chain uses TRBV19 and TRBJ1-3; the D is unclear. This CDR3 is built from 16 residues. The V gene lost 1 base and the J gene lost 0 bases, with 10 bases spanning the gap. Germline V gene data show CDR1 as LNHDA and CDR2 as SQIVND (reference sequence). The CDR3 sequence is CASSIVPQNSGNTIYF. As DNA, the CDR3 is TGTGCCAGTAGTATAGTACCCCAGAACTCTGGAAACACCATATATTTT.

V is TRBV29-1 and J is TRBJ2-1, with D possibly being TRBD1 (5 bases). The germline V and J ends were trimmed by 5 bases and 3 bases, with 11 bases remaining between them. Germline values: CDR1 SQVTM, CDR2 ANQGSEA. This CDR3 contains 13 residues. CDR3 loop: CSVQPDSYNEQFF. DNA of the CDR3: TGCAGCGTTCAACCCGACAGCTACAATGAGCAGTTCTTC.

The V and J genes are TRBV19 and TRBJ2-7; the match to TRBD1 covers 8 bases. Germline trimming cut 7 bases from V and 0 bases from J; bases unmatched to any gene: 8. Germline CDR1 reads LNHDA; CDR2 reads SQIVND (reference sequence). The CDR3 runs to 15 residues. CDR3 in amino acids: CASTHDRGYSYEQYF. The DNA for the CDR3 is TGTGCCAGTACCCACGACAGGGGCTACTCCTACGAGCAGTACTTC.

V gene TRBV2 combines with J gene TRBJ2-2, with TRBD2 matching 9 bases. The J segment lost 6 bases and the V segment lost 2 bases, leaving 16 bases of the junction unmatched. CDR3 length equals 19 residues. CDR1 and CDR2 from the germline V gene are SNHLY and FYNNEI. The CDR3 region is CASSERTSVPGRGAGELFF. DNA of the CDR3: TGTGCCAGCAGTGAAAGGACTAGCGTCCCAGGGAGGGGGGCCGGGGAGCTGTTTTTT. Complete variable domain (other parts from reference TRBV2 and TRBJ2-2): EPEVTQTPSHQVTQMGQEVILRCVPISNHLYFYWYRQILGQKVEFLVSFYNNEISEKSEIFDDQFSVERPDGSNFTLKIRSTKLEDSAMYFCASSERTSVPGRGAGELFFGEGSRLTVL.

The genes are TRBV9 and TRBJ1-1, with D possibly TRBD1 on 5 matching bases. The CDR3 contains 15 residues. Germline CDR1 and CDR2: SGDLS and YYNGEE. The V and J ends lost 4 bases and 1 base respectively, with 14 bases between them. The CDR3 sequence is CASSTRWGENTEAFF. The CDR3 DNA reads TGTGCCAGCAGCACCCGGTGGGGGGAGAACACTGAAGCTTTCTTT. The complete variable domain, with remaining parts taken from reference TRBV9 and TRBJ1-1, reads DSGVTQTPKHLITATGQRVTLRCSPRSGDLSVYWYQQSLDQGLQFLIQYYNGEERAKGNILERFSAQQFPDLHSELNLSSLELGDSALYFCASSTRWGENTEAFFGQGTRLTVV.

In this sample, this clone turned up a few times. This chain joins TRBV5-6 and TRBJ2-2; 8 bases are a match to TRBD2. Germline CDR1 SGHDT, CDR2 YYEEEE. The CDR3 has 14 amino acids. The V gene end was trimmed by 1 base and the J gene end by 5 bases; junction bases not matched to a gene: 1. The CDR3 bases are TGTGCCAGCAGCTTGCAGCGGGAGACCGGGGAGCTGTTTTTT. Protein sequence: CASSLQRETGELFF.

The rearrangement uses TRBV6-1 and TRBJ1-4; 9 bases are shared with TRBD1. Trimming took 8 bases from V and 8 from J; bases not matched to a gene: 9. This CDR3 has 14 residues. Looked up from germline, CDR1 is MNHNS and CDR2 is SASEGT. The CDR3 region has the DNA TGTGCCAGCTCCCGGGACAGGGATACCGAAAAACTGTTTTTT. This gives the protein CASSRDRDTEKLFF.

The V gene is TRBV7-8, the J gene TRBJ1-5, with 9 bases lining up with TRBD1. The CDR3 extends over 14 amino acids. V lost 5 bases, J lost 6 bases, and 5 bases stayed unmatched. Looked up from germline, CDR1 is SGHVS and CDR2 is FQNEAQ. CDR3 sequence: CASSRDRVSQPQHF. The CDR3 nucleotides are TGTGCCAGCAGCCGGGACAGGGTTAGTCAGCCCCAGCATTTT.

This chain uses TRBV27 with TRBJ2-5; D is unclear. In germline, CDR1 is MNHEY, CDR2 SMNVEV (reference sequence). With 5 bases removed from V and 5 bases from J, the gap between germline ends came to 12 bases. This CDR3 region has 13 residues. This CDR3 reads CASSPTRRETQYF. The DNA for the CDR3 is TGTGCCAGCAGTCCCACCCGTCGGGAGACCCAGTACTTC.

V usage is TRBV6-1 and J usage is TRBJ2-3, with 7 bases that match TRBD1. V lost 4 bases and J lost 3; bases outside the gene matches: 10. The CDR3 runs 16 residues. Looked up from germline, CDR1 is MNHNS and CDR2 is SASEGT. The CDR3 coding sequence is TGTGCCAGCAGTGCCACACAAGGGGGCGCGACAGATACGCAGTATTTT. It specifies CASSATQGGATDTQYF.

CDR3 region: CASSLIGGFEAFF. The CDR3 DNA reads as TGTGCCAGCAGCTTGATAGGGGGATTTGAAGCTTTCTTT. This chain joins TRBV5-4 and TRBJ1-1; TRBD1 might be the D (6 bases). Trimming shortened V by 1 base and J by 7 bases, and 11 bases separated the two germline ends. The CDR3 covers 13 residues. Germline loops: CDR1 SGHNT, CDR2 YYREEE (reference sequence).

V gene TRBV15 combines with J gene TRBJ2-2; TRBD1 agrees at 9 bases. V lost 0 bases and J lost 0; bases outside the gene matches: 5. The CDR3 extends over 18 amino acids. CDR1 is LNHNV, CDR2 YYDKDF, per germline (reference sequence). As DNA, the CDR3 is TGTGCCACCAGCAGAGACGGACAGGGGATTGCGAACACCGGGGAGCTGTTTTTT. Its protein is CATSRDGQGIANTGELFF.

This clone was recorded a few times. The CDR3 region is CASRLLAGVNNEQFF. CDR3 DNA sequence: TGTGCCAGCAGACTACTAGCGGGGGTAAACAATGAGCAGTTCTTC. The V gene is TRBV2, the J gene TRBJ2-1; 11 nucleotides agree with TRBD2. V shed 6 bases, J shed 5 bases, and the junction held 6 bases outside the gene matches. The CDR3 is 15 amino acids. Germline CDR1 and CDR2: SNHLY and FYNNEI.

Only a few counts were recorded for this clone. The chain carries TRBV9 and TRBJ2-7; tentative D call: TRBD1 (6 bases). Trimming stripped 3 bases from V and 3 bases from J, with 10 bases between. CDR3 length: 13 residues. Germline CDR1 SGDLS, CDR2 YYNGEE. This chain's CDR3 is CASSGRDNYEQYF. DNA of the CDR3: TGTGCCAGCAGCGGCCGGGACAACTACGAGCAGTACTTC.

J is TRBJ1-1 and V is TRBV4-1; 11 bases align to TRBD1. This CDR3 spans 16 amino acids. The V gene end was trimmed by 4 bases and the J gene end by 3 bases; junction bases not matched to a gene: 7. The germline V gene encodes CDR1 MGHRA and CDR2 YSYEKL. The DNA for the CDR3 is TGCGCCAGCAGCCTCCGGGACAGGGGGTTTGACACTGAAGCTTTCTTT. Protein product: CASSLRDRGFDTEAFF.

The V call is TRBV7-2, the J call TRBJ2-7, with 8 nucleotides matching TRBD2. Germline V lookup: CDR1 SGHTA, CDR2 FQGNSA. V shed 2 bases, J shed 4 bases, and the junction held 13 bases outside the gene matches. The CDR3 totals 17 residues. CDR3 sequence reads: CASSLFSGPTGGYEQYF. The CDR3 DNA is TGTGCCAGCAGCTTATTCTCCGGGCCCACGGGAGGGTACGAGCAGTACTTC.

This rearrangement joins TRBV27 to TRBJ1-1; TRBD1 might be the D (5 bases). Deletions cut 5 bases from V and 4 bases from J, with 11 bases between. This CDR3 has 13 amino acids. CDR1 MNHEY and CDR2 SMNVEV come from the germline V gene (reference sequence). CDR3 DNA sequence: TGTGCCAGCAGTGTGCAGGGAAGCACTGAAGCTTTCTTT. This gives the protein CASSVQGSTEAFF.

The rearrangement joins TRBV6-1 to TRBJ2-5; D is perhaps TRBD1 (7 bases). V gave up 7 bases and J gave up 5 bases, with 20 bases separating them. Germline V CDR1 and CDR2: MNHNS, SASEGT. CDR3 length equals 15 residues. CDR3 region: CASTGGQRSSETQYF. The CDR3 DNA reads as TGTGCCAGCACCGGGGGACAGCGATCATCGGAGACCCAGTACTTC.